This T cell receptor (beta chain) was found in a study of T cells in Graves' hyperthyroidism and ophthalmopathy. The ends lost 0 bases at V and 10 bases at J; junction bases unmatched: 4. The CDR3 covers 14 residues. Per germline, CDR1 GTSNPN and CDR2 SVGIG (reference sequence). This clonotype occurred a few times. Regions amplified from RNA transcripts were the TCR beta CDR3 regions. The study used the HTBI primer set for a first-round RT-PCR of the TCR CDR3. TCRdb independently ran MiXCR on the multiplex PCR reads; one entry per CDR3 protein. Among 600,000 to 900,000 distinct CDR3 sequences, roughly 15% were seen once, and the ten largest hold around 8.1%. For Graves' hyperthyroidism to be stable, ophthalmopathy could not progress within 18 months.

The specimen was blood. The chain has TRBV30 and TRBJ2-1; 12 positions match TRBD2. This clonotype originated in a man aged 18 to 29 with Graves' hyperthyroidism. CDR3 nucleotides: TGTGCCTGGAGTGTAACCCTAGCGGGAGGGGAGCAGTTCTTC. Translation gives CAWSVTLAGGEQFF. Filled out from reference TRBV30 and TRBJ2-1, the complete variable domain reads SQTIHQWPATLVQPVGSPLSLECTVEGTSNPNLYWYRQAAGRGLQLLFYSVGIGQISSEVPQNLSASRPQDRQFILSSKKLLLSDSGFYLCAWSVTLAGGEQFFGPGTRLTVL.